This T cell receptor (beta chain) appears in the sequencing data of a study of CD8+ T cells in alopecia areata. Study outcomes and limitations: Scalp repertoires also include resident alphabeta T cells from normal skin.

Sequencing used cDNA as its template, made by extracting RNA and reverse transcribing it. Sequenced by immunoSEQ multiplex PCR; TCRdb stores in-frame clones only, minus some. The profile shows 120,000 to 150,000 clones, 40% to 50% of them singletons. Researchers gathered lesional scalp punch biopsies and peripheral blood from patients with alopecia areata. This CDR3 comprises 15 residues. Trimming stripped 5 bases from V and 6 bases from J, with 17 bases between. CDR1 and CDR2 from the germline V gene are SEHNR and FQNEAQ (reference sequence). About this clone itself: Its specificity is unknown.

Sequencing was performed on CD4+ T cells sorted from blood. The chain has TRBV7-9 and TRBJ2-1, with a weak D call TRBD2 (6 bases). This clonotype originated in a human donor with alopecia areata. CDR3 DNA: TGTGCCAGCAGCCGCCCGGGCCCCGGGGGCAATGAGCAGTTCTTC. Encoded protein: CASSRPGPGGNEQFF.